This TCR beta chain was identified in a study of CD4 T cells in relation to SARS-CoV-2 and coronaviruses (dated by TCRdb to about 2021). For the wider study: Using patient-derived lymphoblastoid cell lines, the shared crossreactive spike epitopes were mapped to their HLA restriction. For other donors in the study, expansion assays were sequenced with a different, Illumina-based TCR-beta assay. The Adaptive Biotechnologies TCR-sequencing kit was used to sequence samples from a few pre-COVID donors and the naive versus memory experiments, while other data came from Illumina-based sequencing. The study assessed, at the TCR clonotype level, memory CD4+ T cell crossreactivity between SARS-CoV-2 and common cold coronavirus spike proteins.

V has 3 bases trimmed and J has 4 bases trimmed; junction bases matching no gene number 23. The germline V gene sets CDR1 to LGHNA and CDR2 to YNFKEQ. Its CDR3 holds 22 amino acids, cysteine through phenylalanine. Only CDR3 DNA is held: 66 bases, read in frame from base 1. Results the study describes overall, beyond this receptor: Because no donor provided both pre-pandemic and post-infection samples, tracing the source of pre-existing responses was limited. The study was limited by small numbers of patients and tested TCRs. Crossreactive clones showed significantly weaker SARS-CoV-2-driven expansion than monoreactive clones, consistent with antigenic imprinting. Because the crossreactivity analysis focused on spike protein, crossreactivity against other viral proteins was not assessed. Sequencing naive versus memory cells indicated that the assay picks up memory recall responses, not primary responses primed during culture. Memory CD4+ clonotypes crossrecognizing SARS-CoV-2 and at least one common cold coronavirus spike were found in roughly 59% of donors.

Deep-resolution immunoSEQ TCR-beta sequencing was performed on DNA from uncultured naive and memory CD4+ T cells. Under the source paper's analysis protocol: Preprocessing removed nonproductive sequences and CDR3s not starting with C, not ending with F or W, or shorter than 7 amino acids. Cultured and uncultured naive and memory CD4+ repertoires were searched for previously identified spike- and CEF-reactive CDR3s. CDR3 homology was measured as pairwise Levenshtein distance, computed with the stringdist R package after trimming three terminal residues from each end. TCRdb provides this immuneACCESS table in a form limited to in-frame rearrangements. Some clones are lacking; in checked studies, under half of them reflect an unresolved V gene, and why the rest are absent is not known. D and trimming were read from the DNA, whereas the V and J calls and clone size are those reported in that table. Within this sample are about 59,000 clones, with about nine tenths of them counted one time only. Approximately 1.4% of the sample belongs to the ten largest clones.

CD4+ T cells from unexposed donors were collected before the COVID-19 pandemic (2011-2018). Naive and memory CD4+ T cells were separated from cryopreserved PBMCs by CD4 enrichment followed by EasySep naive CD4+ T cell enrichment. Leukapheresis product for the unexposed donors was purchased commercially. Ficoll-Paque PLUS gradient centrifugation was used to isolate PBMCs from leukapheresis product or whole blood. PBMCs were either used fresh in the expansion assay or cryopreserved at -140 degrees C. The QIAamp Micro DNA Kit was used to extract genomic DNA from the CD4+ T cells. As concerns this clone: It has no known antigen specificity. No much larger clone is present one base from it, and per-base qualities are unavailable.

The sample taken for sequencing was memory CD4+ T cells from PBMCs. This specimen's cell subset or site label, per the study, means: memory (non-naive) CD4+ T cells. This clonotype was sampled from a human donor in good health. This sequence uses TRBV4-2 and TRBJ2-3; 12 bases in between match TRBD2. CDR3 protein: CASSHFYPPSASGTSGSDTQYF. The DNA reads TGTGCCAGCAGCCATTTTTATCCGCCATCTGCCTCCGGGACTAGCGGGTCAGATACGCAGTATTTT.